The T cell receptor (beta chain) under discussion was sequenced for a study of blood T cells in healthy people across ages. A sample-barcoded 5' primer and a J-beta primer mix were used in a second PCR of roughly 6 to 11 cycles. MiXCR, run by TCRdb on the 5' RACE reads, gives a single entry per CDR3 protein. Seen here are 800,000 to 950,000 distinct CDR3 sequences, almost 30% observed once, and the top ten hold 10%. Germline trimming cut 4 bases from V and 3 bases from J; bases unmatched to any gene: 7. The CDR3 runs 16 residues. Germline lookup yields CDR1 SGHRS and CDR2 YFSETQ. Each individual donor underwent a draw of about 9.1 milliliters of peripheral blood. The sample was also linked to a second study, of T cells of mothers and their children. According to that study: Unrelated mother-child pairs always had slightly, but never significantly, lower normalized overlap than related pairs.

The sequence derives from a woman in her 40s in good health. The source material was blood. The chain employs TRBV5-1 and TRBJ2-3; 11 bases line up with TRBD1. As DNA, the CDR3 is TGCGCCAGCAGCAAATCCGGGACAGGGGGGACAGATACGCAGTATTTT. It is translated as CASSKSGTGGTDTQYF.